This T cell receptor (beta chain) was sequenced during a study of human T cells and chemical hapten exposure. With regard to this clonotype: Its specificity is unknown.

TCRdb called the RACE reads again in MiXCR, with one record for every CDR3 protein. The sample includes 50,000 or so distinct CDR3 sequences, 9% to 10% seen only once; the top ten take roughly 17%. Study findings and constraints: Donors' alopecia may make their immune response differ from healthy people's.

Time point reported: patch test 3, about 24 weeks after DPC sensitization. Specified treatment: therapeutic diphenylcyclopropenone sensitization with weekly scalp DPC. The germline gives CDR1 LNHDA, CDR2 SQIVND (reference sequence). There are 16 residues in the CDR3. Trimming removed 6 bases from V and 0 bases from J, with 14 bases in between. This receptor was taken from a woman in her thirties or forties with alopecia areata. Some clones in this sample may be carry-over from other donors' samples. Material: whole blood, obtained in connection with sensitization to the hapten diphenylcyclopropenone (DPC). This chain uses TRBV19 with TRBJ1-4; D is uncertain. The CDR3 DNA is TGTGCCAGTAGCCCAAGGGCAGGTACAACTAATGAAAAACTGTTTTTT. It encodes CASSPRAGTTNEKLFF.